One and the same sample provided the 27 T cell receptor beta chains below, sequenced in a study of T cell responses to AZD1222 COVID-19 vaccine. Only in-frame clones appear in the TCRdb table, and some are missing; sequencing was by immunoSEQ multiplex PCR. The table lists 140,000 to 150,000 clones, roughly 92% of them singletons. This material consisted of peripheral blood, taken on day 0 of AZD1222 vaccination. The receptors come from an adult in good health.

V is TRBV5-6 and J is TRBJ1-2; 11 bases line up with TRBD1. Trimming took 4 bases from V and 7 from J; bases not matched to a gene: 9. Per the germline V gene, CDR1 is SGHDT and CDR2 is YYEEEE. This CDR3 is built from 15 residues. CDR3 sequence reads: CASSPRWGTGGGYTF. The DNA for the CDR3 is TGTGCCAGCAGCCCAAGATGGGGGACAGGGGGTGGCTACACCTTC.

The V call is TRBV10-2, the J call TRBJ2-7; D might be TRBD1 (6 bases). CDR1 WSHSY and CDR2 SAAADI come from the germline V gene. Trimming removed 8 bases from V and 2 bases from J, with 16 bases in between. CDR3 length: 14 amino acids. CDR3 sequence reads: CASLVGHPTYEQYF. CDR3 nucleotide sequence: TGCGCCAGCCTTGTGGGACACCCTACCTACGAGCAGTACTTC.

The J gene is TRBJ2-5, the V gene TRBV19; D remains unclear. The CDR3 totals 12 residues. V lost 5 bases and J 0 bases, leaving 4 bases between the germline ends. The V gene's germline CDR1 is LNHDA and CDR2 SQIVND (reference sequence). The chain's CDR3 is CASSWDQETQYF. In DNA form, the CDR3 reads TGTGCCAGTAGTTGGGACCAAGAGACCCAGTACTTC.

The chain carries TRBV2 and TRBJ2-4, with TRBD1 matching 7 bases. There are 13 residues in the CDR3. The V gene's germline CDR1 is SNHLY and CDR2 FYNNEI. V lost 7 bases, J lost 4 bases, and 4 bases stayed unmatched. CDR3 amino acids: CASNGQAKNIQYF. The CDR3 nucleotides read TGTGCCAGCAACGGACAGGCTAAAAACATTCAGTACTTC.

The chain employs TRBV9 and TRBJ1-4; TRBD1 matches at 7 bases. The CDR3 runs 17 residues. Germline-derived CDR1 and CDR2 are SGDLS and YYNGEE. With V trimmed by 4 bases and J by 0 bases, 9 bases remained unmatched. The CDR3 bases are TGTGCCAGCAGCCCCCGTGGCAGGGGGGCAACTAATGAAAAACTGTTTTTT. Residues: CASSPRGRGATNEKLFF.

This rearrangement joins TRBV2 to TRBJ1-4; 9 nucleotides agree with TRBD1. The CDR3 runs 14 residues. Germline lookup yields CDR1 SNHLY and CDR2 FYNNEI. The ends lost 3 bases at V and 11 bases at J; junction bases unmatched: 7. In nucleotides, the CDR3 is TGTGCCAGCAGTGACCCGGGGACAGGGTGGAAACTGTTTTTT. Translated, it gives CASSDPGTGWKLFF.

The J gene is TRBJ2-7, the V gene TRBV18, with a weak D call TRBD1 (6 bases). Trimming left V 4 bases short and J 4 bases short, with 17 bases between. The CDR3 runs 15 residues. From germline, CDR1 is KGHSH and CDR2 LQKENI. CDR3 amino acids: CASSRSQGFGYEQYF. The DNA for the CDR3 is TGTGCCAGCTCACGTTCTCAGGGGTTCGGGTACGAGCAGTACTTC.

V usage is TRBV9 and J usage is TRBJ2-1, with 9 bases aligning to TRBD1. Germline trimming cut 4 bases from V and 7 bases from J; bases unmatched to any gene: 9. CDR1 and CDR2 (germline): SGDLS, YYNGEE. The CDR3 totals 15 residues. The CDR3 sequence: CASSPILGTGNEQFF. The CDR3 DNA is TGTGCCAGCAGCCCGATCCTTGGGACAGGGAATGAGCAGTTCTTC.

The V call is TRBV5-6, the J call TRBJ1-4, with 7 bases fitting TRBD1. Germline CDR1 and CDR2: SGHDT and YYEEEE. V dropped 0 bases and J dropped 5; count of bases not matched to a gene: 7. CDR3 length equals 16 residues. CDR3 coding DNA: TGTGCCAGCAGCTTGGGGCCCAGGGGGTCCAATGAAAAACTGTTTTTT. Its protein is CASSLGPRGSNEKLFF.

The chain uses TRBV27 and TRBJ1-6; no definite D call. V dropped 5 bases and J dropped 10 bases, with 18 bases sitting between them. CDR1 MNHEY and CDR2 SMNVEV come from the germline V gene (reference sequence). The CDR3 consists of 15 residues. CDR3 coding DNA: TGTGCCAGCAGTGCCCTCCTGGGAGTGAAATCACCCCTCCACTTT. Protein product: CASSALLGVKSPLHF.

The CDR3 sequence: CASSLGPAGDQETQYF. CDR3 nucleotides: TGTGCCAGCAGCTTAGGTCCAGCGGGGGACCAAGAGACCCAGTACTTC. The chain has TRBV7-3 and TRBJ2-5; 8 bases align to TRBD2. Per germline, CDR1 SGHTA and CDR2 FQGTGA. V lost 2 bases and J lost 0; bases outside the gene matches: 5. The CDR3 is 16 amino acids. Full variable domain (outside the CDR3, taken from reference TRBV7-3 and TRBJ2-5): GAGVSQTPSNKVTEKGKYVELRCDPISGHTALYWYRQSLGQGPEFLIYFQGTGAADDSGLPNDRFFAVRPEGSVSTLKIQRTERGDSAVYLCASSLGPAGDQETQYFGPGTRLLVL.

V and J are TRBV10-3 and TRBJ2-3; TRBD2 aligns across 14 bases. This CDR3 has 19 residues. The germline V gene encodes CDR1 ENHRY and CDR2 SYGVKD. The V segment lost 4 bases and the J segment 7 bases; nucleotides outside the gene matches: 16. For the CDR3, the DNA is TGTGCCATCAGTGGGTCACTGTTCCGACTAGCGGGAGGGCCGAATACGCAGTATTTT. Translating gives CAISGSLFRLAGGPNTQYF.

The V and J genes are TRBV19 and TRBJ1-2; D remains unclear. The germline V gene has CDR1 LNHDA and CDR2 SQIVND (reference sequence). There are 13 residues in the CDR3. V was pared by 4 bases and J by 1 base, with 7 bases between. CDR3 in amino acids: CASSNQVNYGYTF. The CDR3 DNA reads TGTGCCAGTAGTAATCAGGTTAACTATGGCTACACCTTC.

The gene calls are TRBV7-2 and TRBJ2-1; a possible D gene is TRBD1 (6 bases). The length of the CDR3 is 15 residues. V lost 3 bases and J lost 0, with 9 bases in between. The V gene's germline CDR1 is SGHTA and CDR2 FQGNSA. CDR3 DNA sequence: TGTGCCAGCAGCTTTGACAGGCTCTCCTACAATGAGCAGTTCTTC. Amino acids: CASSFDRLSYNEQFF.

This chain links TRBV5-4 with TRBJ2-7, with a possible D match to TRBD2 (5 bases). Looked up from germline, CDR1 is SGHNT and CDR2 is YYREEE (reference sequence). The CDR3 covers 20 residues. Trimming removed 4 bases from V and 3 bases from J, with 32 bases in between. CDR3 sequence: CASSQPGSLRNRPQDYEQYF. In nucleotides, the CDR3 is TGTGCCAGCAGCCAGCCGGGGAGTCTCAGGAATAGGCCCCAGGACTACGAGCAGTACTTC.

The V call is TRBV6-5, the J call TRBJ2-2; 10 bases align to TRBD1. With 6 bases clipped from V and 5 bases from J, the junction kept 6 bases outside the gene matches. This CDR3 is built from 15 residues. Germline V lookup: CDR1 MNHEY, CDR2 SVGAGI. The CDR3 coding sequence is TGTGCCAGCAGCCGCGGGACAGGGGTTACCGGGGAGCTGTTTTTT. It translates to CASSRGTGVTGELFF.

J is TRBJ1-5 and V is TRBV19, with D unclear. CDR1 LNHDA and CDR2 SQIVND come from the germline V gene (reference sequence). This CDR3 region has 14 residues. The germline V and J ends were trimmed by 3 bases and 9 bases, with 15 bases remaining between them. CDR3 residues: CASSMWREISPQHF. In DNA, the CDR3 is TGTGCCAGTAGTATGTGGAGGGAGATATCGCCCCAGCATTTT. Full variable domain (missing parts from reference TRBV19 and TRBJ1-5): DGGITQSPKYLFRKEGQNVTLSCEQNLNHDAMYWYRQDPGQGLRLIYYSQIVNDFQKGDIAEGYSVSREKKESFPLTVTSAQKNPTAFYLCASSMWREISPQHFGDGTRLSIL.

The CDR3 coding sequence is TGTGCCACCAGCAGAGCACTAGCGGGTGATTTTAATGAGCAGTTCTTC. The encoded protein is CATSRALAGDFNEQFF. The chain combines TRBV15 with TRBJ2-1, with 9 bases identical to TRBD2. Trimming removed 1 base from V and 7 bases from J; junction bases left unmatched: 8. Per the germline V gene, CDR1 is LNHNV and CDR2 is YYDKDF (reference sequence). The CDR3 contains 16 residues. Drawing the rest from reference TRBV15 and TRBJ2-1, the complete variable domain is DAMVIQNPRYQVTQFGKPVTLSCSQTLNHNVMYWYQQKSSQAPKLLFHYYDKDFNNEADTPDNFQSRRPNTSFCFLDIRSPGLGDTAMYLCATSRALAGDFNEQFFGPGTRLTVL.

The V gene is TRBV19, the J gene TRBJ1-5, with D maybe TRBD1 (5 bases). The CDR3 is made up of 14 amino acids. Per the germline V gene, CDR1 is LNHDA and CDR2 is SQIVND (reference sequence). The V and J ends lost 5 bases and 6 bases respectively, with 14 bases between them. The CDR3 region has the DNA TGTGCCAGTAGTTCGAATCCAGGGATTCAGCCCCAGCATTTT. Its translation is CASSSNPGIQPQHF.

The rearrangement links TRBV12-3 or TRBV12-4 to TRBJ1-3, with D unclear. The length of the CDR3 is 12 residues. With 6 bases removed from V and 4 bases from J, the gap between germline ends came to 7 bases. The CDR3 region is CASSQVGNTIYF. The DNA for the CDR3 is TGTGCCAGCAGCCAGGTCGGAAACACCATATATTTT.

The rearrangement uses TRBV29-1 and TRBJ2-1; no clear D gene. V lost 1 base, J lost 2 bases, and 18 bases lay in between. In germline, CDR1 is SQVTM, CDR2 ANQGSEA. There are 17 residues in the CDR3. The DNA of the CDR3 is TGCAGCGTTGAAGGGCCGGACCCAACCTTCACCTACAATGAGCAGTTCTTC. Protein: CSVEGPDPTFTYNEQFF.

The gene calls are TRBV10-3 and TRBJ2-7; 7 bases map to TRBD1. This CDR3 comprises 12 residues. Trimming cost V 6 bases and J 5 bases; bases outside gene matches: 4. The germline V gene has CDR1 ENHRY and CDR2 SYGVKD. CDR3 DNA: TGTGCCATCAGGACAGGGCGGGACGAGCAGTACTTC. Translation: CAIRTGRDEQYF.

This chain uses TRBV21-1 with TRBJ2-5. TRBV21-1 is flagged as a pseudogene. CDR3 length: 13 amino acids. The CDR3: CASSKGGQETQYF. CDR3 in DNA: TGTGCCAGCAGCAAAGGTGGCCAAGAGACCCAGTACTTC.

The V gene is TRBV9, the J gene TRBJ1-1, with D perhaps matching TRBD1 (5 bases). The CDR3 loop spans 13 amino acids. Germline-derived CDR1 and CDR2 are SGDLS and YYNGEE. Trimming removed 3 bases from V and 1 base from J, with 7 bases in between. In DNA, the CDR3 is TGTGCCAGCAGCGGGGACCCGAACACTGAAGCTTTCTTT. This codes for CASSGDPNTEAFF.

This sequence joins TRBV11-2 and TRBJ2-2, with 7 bases aligning to TRBD2. After removal of 3 bases from V and 0 bases from J, the junction contained 1 base not matched to a gene. CDR3 length: 15 residues. CDR1 is SGHAT, CDR2 FQNNGV, per germline. The chain's CDR3 is CASSFRGANTGELFF. CDR3 nucleotides: TGTGCCAGCAGCTTTCGGGGGGCGAACACCGGGGAGCTGTTTTTT.

The chain combines TRBV3-1 (or the pseudogene TRBV3-2) with TRBJ2-3; TRBD1 might be the D (5 bases). V was cut by 0 bases and J by 6 bases, with 16 bases left in between. The CDR3 spans 16 residues. In germline, CDR1 is LGHDT, CDR2 YNNKEL (reference sequence). The CDR3 DNA reads TGTGCCAGCAGCCAAGATTTAGCAGGGAAAGGCGATACGCAGTATTTT. It codes for CASSQDLAGKGDTQYF.

The rearrangement links TRBV18 to TRBJ1-1, with a possible D match to TRBD1 (5 bases). The CDR3 contains 12 residues. The germline V gene has CDR1 KGHSH and CDR2 LQKENI. Trimming shortened V by 6 bases and J by 2 bases, and 7 bases separated the two germline ends. The CDR3: CASSQGNTEAFF. The CDR3 DNA follows: TGTGCCAGCTCCCAGGGAAACACTGAAGCTTTCTTT.